Each of the 27 T cell receptor beta chains below was sequenced from the same sample in a study of CD8 T cells in Susac syndrome. An amount of RNA that ranged from roughly 0.5 to 1 ug was reverse transcribed with random hexamers. TCRdb reprocessed the immunoSEQ multiplex PCR reads via MiXCR and lists one record per CDR3 protein. The top ten clones hold less than 0.95% of a sample with about 80,000 distinct CDR3 sequences, approximately 95% of them seen once. The source material was CD8+ T cells from PBMCs. These receptors were taken from a human donor with Susac syndrome.

This clonotype was picked up one time. The chain carries TRBV5-4 and TRBJ1-1; D gene unclear. The CDR3 sequence is 11 residues long. Trimming cost V 2 bases and J 8 bases, with 7 bases left between them. Germline V gene sequence: CDR1 SGHNT, CDR2 YYREEE (reference sequence). The CDR3 is CASSFGVEAFF. The CDR3 nucleotides are TGTGCCAGCAGCTTTGGGGTGGAAGCTTTCTTT.

J is TRBJ2-7 and V is TRBV28, with D perhaps TRBD1 or TRBD2 (5 bases each). Germline loops: CDR1 MDHEN, CDR2 SYDVKM. V was clipped by 10 bases and J by 3 bases, with 10 bases between them. The CDR3 is 11 residues long. CDR3 sequence: CATGAYYEQYF. CDR3 coding DNA: TGTGCCACCGGGGCTTACTACGAGCAGTACTTC.

The chain uses TRBV12-3 or TRBV12-4 and TRBJ2-1; 13 bases agree with TRBD2. J was trimmed by 0 bases and V by 6 bases; bases with no gene match: 5. The CDR3 length is 17 residues. CDR3: CASSGLAGDGSYNEQFF. The CDR3 DNA reads as TGTGCCAGCAGCGGACTAGCGGGAGACGGCTCCTACAATGAGCAGTTCTTC.

The chain combines TRBV6-5 with TRBJ2-2; possible D gene TRBD2, 7 bases. V was trimmed by 0 bases and J by 3 bases, leaving 17 bases between them. Germline CDR1 is MNHEY and CDR2 is SVGAGI. The CDR3 has 18 amino acids. CDR3 region: CASSYSYAGAGDTGELFF. The DNA of the CDR3 is TGTGCCAGCAGTTACTCGTATGCGGGGGCGGGAGACACCGGGGAGCTGTTTTTT.

The chain has TRBV3-1 and TRBJ2-1, with 11 positions matching TRBD1. Looked up from germline, CDR1 is LGHDT and CDR2 is YNNKEL (reference sequence). There are 15 residues in the CDR3. V lost 2 bases and J lost 6; bases outside the gene matches: 3. The CDR3: CASSQFGQGANEQFF. CDR3 DNA: TGTGCCAGCAGCCAATTCGGACAGGGGGCCAATGAGCAGTTCTTC.

The V call is TRBV7-2, the J call TRBJ2-7; maybe TRBD2 (7 bases). Between the trimmed V and J ends, which lost 7 bases and 6 bases, there was a span of 13 bases. The CDR3 is 12 residues long. CDR1 is SGHTA and CDR2 is FQGNSA in the germline V gene. The CDR3 loop reads CASNWGGGEQYF. CDR3 DNA: TGTGCCAGCAATTGGGGGGGCGGCGAGCAGTACTTC.

This chain links TRBV5-6 with TRBJ1-5; possibly TRBD1 for D (6 bases). The V end was cut by 3 bases, the J end by 4 bases, with 11 bases between. Germline V gene data show CDR1 as SGHDT and CDR2 as YYEEEE. The length of the CDR3 is 14 residues. The CDR3 nucleotides are TGTGCCAGCAGCTACAGGGAGAGGAATCAGCCCCAGCATTTT. This gives the protein CASSYRERNQPQHF.

The chain couples TRBV5-4 to TRBJ2-5, with 8 bases that match TRBD2. The germline V gene has CDR1 SGHNT and CDR2 YYREEE (reference sequence). The CDR3 is 15 amino acids. V was clipped by 1 base and J by 1 base; unmatched bases: 3. The CDR3 DNA reads TGTGCCAGCAGCTTGTCGGGAGGGAGCCAAGAGACCCAGTACTTC. Residues: CASSLSGGSQETQYF.

The rearrangement links TRBV7-9 to TRBJ1-4, with a weak D call TRBD1 (6 bases). Germline values: CDR1 SEHNR, CDR2 FQNEAQ (reference sequence). The CDR3 covers 14 residues. V was shortened by 2 bases and J by 7 bases, with 11 bases between the two germline ends. The CDR3 reads CASSLQGSVEKLFF. The DNA for the CDR3 is TGTGCCAGCAGCTTACAGGGGTCGGTTGAAAAACTGTTTTTT. Drawing the rest from reference TRBV7-9 and TRBJ1-4, the complete variable domain is DTGVSQNPRHKITKRGQNVTFRCDPISEHNRLYWYRQTLGQGPEFLTYFQNEAQLEKSRLLSDRFSAERPKGSFSTLEIQRTEQGDSAMYLCASSLQGSVEKLFFGSGTQLSVL.

This chain connects TRBV5-8 to TRBJ2-1; D not certain. There are 15 residues in the CDR3. Germline CDR1 and CDR2: SGHTS and YDEGEE. Trimming cost V 2 bases and J 8 bases, with 17 bases left between them. The CDR3 nucleotides read TGTGCCAGCAGCTTAGAACGGTGGGGTGACGATGAGCAGTTCTTC. Its translation: CASSLERWGDDEQFF. The full variable domain, in which reference TRBV5-8 and TRBJ2-1 provide the parts outside the CDR3, is EAGVTQSPTHLIKTRGQQATLRCSPISGHTSVYWYQQALGLGLQFLLWYDEGEERNRGNFPPRFSGRQFPNYSSELNVNALELEDSALYLCASSLERWGDDEQFFGPGTRLTVL.

J is TRBJ2-1 and V is TRBV6-2 or TRBV6-3; 9 bases match TRBD2. Per germline, CDR1 MNHEY and CDR2 SVGEGT. The CDR3 sequence is 16 residues long. V trimming: 2 bases; J trimming: 4 bases; junction bases outside the gene matches: 6. This CDR3 is CASSYESSGGYNEQFF. Here the CDR3 DNA reads TGTGCCAGCAGTTACGAGAGTAGCGGGGGATACAATGAGCAGTTCTTC.

This sequence joins TRBV29-1 and TRBJ2-7, with D perhaps being TRBD1 or TRBD2 (5 bases each). The CDR3 runs to 13 residues. The V end was cut by 6 bases, the J end by 5 bases, with 17 bases between. CDR1 and CDR2 from the germline V gene are SQVTM and ANQGSEA. The CDR3: CSVQGRGDHEQYF. CDR3 DNA: TGCAGCGTCCAAGGTAGAGGGGACCACGAGCAGTACTTC.

This clonotype was seen just once. The chain uses TRBV24-1 and TRBJ2-5; D might be TRBD1 (7 bases). The germline CDR1 and CDR2 sequences are KGHDR and SFDVKD. The CDR3 has 15 residues. V was cut by 4 bases and J by 5 bases, with 16 bases left in between. The CDR3 is CATSEATGAGETQYF. The DNA of the CDR3 is TGTGCCACCAGTGAGGCTACAGGGGCGGGGGAGACCCAGTACTTC.

This clonotype was seen a single time. V is TRBV15 and J is TRBJ1-2, with D possibly TRBD1 on 6 matching bases. Germline CDR1 is LNHNV and CDR2 is YYDKDF (reference sequence). V gave up 3 bases and J gave up 7 bases, with 18 bases separating them. This CDR3 has 15 amino acids. The CDR3 here is CATSSSRTDLAGYTF. DNA for the CDR3: TGTGCCACCAGCAGTTCAAGGACAGACTTGGCTGGCTACACCTTC.

The chain couples TRBV9 to TRBJ2-1; possible D gene TRBD1, 6 bases. The germline V gene encodes CDR1 SGDLS and CDR2 YYNGEE. V lost 0 bases and J lost 6, with 10 bases in between. The CDR3 contains 14 residues. CDR3 DNA sequence: TGTGCCAGCAGCGTAGGACAGGCCGGCAATGAGCAGTTCTTC. This codes for CASSVGQAGNEQFF.

This chain uses TRBV4-3 with TRBJ2-5; either TRBD1 or TRBD2 may supply D (6 bases each). The V end lost 0 bases, the J end lost 5 bases, and 13 bases lay between the germline ends. Germline CDR1 reads LGHNA; CDR2 reads YSLEER. This CDR3 has 15 amino acids. CDR3 DNA: TGCGCCAGCAGCCAAGATATGGGGGGCTGGGAGACCCAGTACTTC. Its translation is CASSQDMGGWETQYF.

The chain recombines TRBV20-1 with TRBJ2-5; no firm D call. Germline V gene data show CDR1 as DFQATT and CDR2 as SNEGSKA (reference sequence). The CDR3 covers 14 residues. V lost 3 bases and J lost 0, with 11 bases in between. The CDR3 nucleotides read TGCAGTGCTAGGTGGGCTTCACACCAAGAGACCCAGTACTTC. Residues: CSARWASHQETQYF.

V gene TRBV27 combines with J gene TRBJ2-1; the D is unclear. The V end was cut by 3 bases, the J end by 4 bases, with 13 bases between. CDR1 MNHEY and CDR2 SMNVEV come from the germline V gene (reference sequence). CDR3 length equals 15 residues. CDR3 nucleotides: TGTGCCAGCAGTTTTCAGCCTGCCCCTTACAATGAGCAGTTCTTC. It translates to CASSFQPAPYNEQFF.

The V gene is TRBV4-1, the J gene TRBJ2-1; 8 nucleotides match TRBD1. V lost 0 bases, J lost 6 bases, and 4 bases stayed unmatched. Germline CDR1 MGHRA, CDR2 YSYEKL. The CDR3 consists of 15 residues. CDR3 sequence: CASSQDQDRVNEQFF. CDR3 coding DNA: TGCGCCAGCAGCCAAGATCAGGACAGGGTCAATGAGCAGTTCTTC.

This chain uses TRBV28 with TRBJ2-7, with D unresolved. V was shortened by 1 base and J by 1 base, with 8 bases between the two germline ends. The germline V gene has CDR1 MDHEN and CDR2 SYDVKM. This CDR3 spans 14 amino acids. The CDR3 region has the DNA TGTGCCAGCAGTTTATTGGTCACTTCCTACGAGCAGTACTTC. Encoded protein: CASSLLVTSYEQYF.

This chain uses TRBV9 with TRBJ2-1; 7 bases are a match to TRBD2. The germline V gene has CDR1 SGDLS and CDR2 YYNGEE. The CDR3 is 15 amino acids. The junction had 1 base not matched to a gene; V was cut back by 0 bases and J by 1 base. CDR3 sequence: CASSVGTSSYNEQFF. The CDR3 DNA follows: TGTGCCAGCAGCGTAGGGACTAGTTCCTACAATGAGCAGTTCTTC.

This chain connects TRBV19 to TRBJ1-2, with a tentative D call TRBD1 (5 bases). Germline CDR1 and CDR2: LNHDA and SQIVND (reference sequence). Between the trimmed V and J ends, which lost 7 bases and 4 bases, there was a span of 13 bases. This CDR3 is 13 amino acids long. CDR3 protein: CASNEEGSYGYTF. As DNA, the CDR3 is TGTGCCAGTAACGAGGAGGGGAGCTATGGCTACACCTTC.

This clonotype appeared once. The chain employs TRBV25-1 and TRBJ2-5; D might be TRBD2 (6 bases). V lost 10 bases and J 1 base, leaving 19 bases between the germline ends. The CDR3 contains 15 residues. The germline V gene has CDR1 MGHDK and CDR2 SYGVNS. The CDR3 DNA reads as TGTGCCACCCATGGGCGTGCGGGGACCCAAGAGACCCAGTACTTC. It encodes CATHGRAGTQETQYF.

The CDR3 protein is CAIGEDNEQFF. DNA of the CDR3: TGTGCCATCGGGGAGGACAATGAGCAGTTCTTC. This sequence joins TRBV25-1 and TRBJ2-1, with a tentative D call TRBD2 (6 bases). The CDR3 runs 11 residues. Trimming took 10 bases from V and 5 from J, leaving 9 bases between them. Germline V gene sequence: CDR1 MGHDK, CDR2 SYGVNS.

The chain joins TRBV27 to TRBJ2-7, with D tentatively TRBD1 (5 bases). The CDR3 is 16 residues long. Germline V CDR1 and CDR2: MNHEY, SMNVEV (reference sequence). Deletions cut 4 bases from V and 5 bases from J, with 21 bases between. CDR3 nucleotide sequence: TGTGCCAGCAGTTCCCCCGAAGGGCAGGGCGAGAACGAGCAGTACTTC. It encodes CASSSPEGQGENEQYF.

The V gene is TRBV30, the J gene TRBJ1-1; D remains ambiguous. The CDR3 runs to 11 residues. Trimming removed 2 bases from V and 7 bases from J, with 8 bases in between. Germline values: CDR1 GTSNPN, CDR2 SVGIG (reference sequence). The DNA of the CDR3 is TGTGCCTGGAGTTCGGACGGTGAAGCTTTCTTT. It encodes CAWSSDGEAFF. Full variable domain (rest looked up from reference TRBV30 and TRBJ1-1): SQTIHQWPATLVQPVGSPLSLECTVEGTSNPNLYWYRQAAGRGLQLLFYSVGIGQISSEVPQNLSASRPQDRQFILSSKKLLLSDSGFYLCAWSSDGEAFFGQGTRLTVV.

This clonotype was picked up a small number of times. Mismatch with germline at one junction end may stem from a read error. The gene calls are TRBV7-6 and TRBJ2-5; 9 bases agree with TRBD2. Germline lookup yields CDR1 SGHVS and CDR2 FNYEAQ. This CDR3 comprises 16 residues. The CDR3 DNA follows: TGTGCCAGCAGCCCCCGAATAGCGGGGGCCCGGGAGACCCAGTATTTC. It yields the protein CASSPRIAGARETQYF.